This T cell receptor beta chain was retrieved from a study of shared clonotypes between healthy human individuals. The CDR3 runs 14 residues. V trimming: 6 bases; J trimming: 4 bases; junction bases outside the gene matches: 8. Germline V gene sequence: CDR1 MGHDK, CDR2 SYGVNS. The study, taken as a whole, reports: Clonotype sharing among donors was thought likely to change with sequencing depth. Rarefaction showed that sequencing of sorted subsets was incomplete (despite large depth).

Concerning this clone itself: What it recognizes is unknown.

TCRdb keeps only in-frame clones here, not all; method: immunoSEQ multiplex PCR. Of over a million clones listed, roughly 80% are singletons. This TCR derives from a man aged 18 to 29 in good health. Sequenced material: memory CD4+ T cells sorted from blood. Subset given: CD45RA-negative fraction. The V call is TRBV25-1, the J call TRBJ1-1; 7 bases match TRBD1. CDR3 DNA sequence: TGTGCCAGCAGACAGACAGGGCTGAGCACTGAAGCTTTCTTT. Translation gives CASRQTGLSTEAFF.